A selection of T cell receptor beta chains follows, all from one sample in a study of blood T cell repertoires in COVID-19. Repertoires were generated with immunoSEQ multiplex PCR, while TCRdb's copy carries only in-frame clones and drops some. This sample has 150,000 to 200,000 clones; just under 95% occur once, and the top ten carry roughly 4.8%. Material for sequencing was peripheral blood. These receptors came from a woman aged 50 to 60 with acute or convalescent COVID-19. The CDR3 runs from the conserved cysteine through the conserved F or W. The D gene is left open where the match is weak. Only part of the rows carry a size: once, few, many, or a class if the clone is expanded.

V	size	D	J	CDR3	DNA
TRBV5-4	NA	NA	TRBJ2-7	CASSLAGTSEQYF	TGTGCCAGCAGCTTGGCAGGAACATCCGAGCAGTACTTC
TRBV30	NA	TRBD1	TRBJ1-4	CAWDRVGGKLFF	TGTGCCTGGGACAGGGTGGGTGGAAAACTGTTTTTT
TRBV5-1	NA	NA	TRBJ2-1	CASLIQGEQFF	TGCGCCAGCCTTATACAGGGTGAGCAGTTCTTC
TRBV3-1/TRBV3-2	few	NA	TRBJ1-5	CASSQDLGRAQPQHF	TGTGCCAGCAGCCAAGATCTAGGCAGGGCCCAGCCCCAGCATTTT
TRBV28	NA	NA	TRBJ2-1	CASSLTSGSRKEQFF	TGTGCCAGCAGCCTGACTTCCGGGTCTCGGAAGGAGCAGTTCTTC
TRBV20-1	NA	NA	TRBJ2-1	CSARGRLEQFF	TGCAGTGCCCGGGGGAGATTAGAGCAGTTCTTC
TRBV7-8	NA	NA	TRBJ1-5	CASSLSGVGQPQHF	TGTGCCAGCAGCTTATCAGGGGTTGGCCAGCCCCAGCATTTT
TRBV15	NA	NA	TRBJ1-3	CATSRHKDRVDGNTIYF	TGTGCCACCAGCAGACACAAGGACAGAGTGGACGGAAACACCATATATTTT
TRBV9	NA	NA	TRBJ2-2	CASSVQGEAGELFF	TGTGCCAGCAGCGTTCAAGGGGAGGCCGGGGAGCTGTTTTTT
TRBV5-1	few	TRBD2	TRBJ2-5	CASSSGLAETQYF	TGCGCCAGCAGCTCCGGACTAGCGGAGACCCAGTACTTC
TRBV28	NA	NA	TRBJ1-1	CASSFTLGRGLQAFF	TGTGCCAGCAGTTTTACTCTCGGAAGAGGACTCCAAGCTTTCTTT
TRBV25-1	few	TRBD2	TRBJ2-3	CASSLRLAATDTQYF	TGTGCCAGCAGTCTCCGGCTAGCGGCCACAGATACGCAGTATTTT
TRBV24-1	NA	NA	TRBJ1-1	CATSDPGQGSEAFF	TGTGCCACCAGTGATCCAGGGCAGGGGTCTGAAGCTTTCTTT
TRBV9	NA	TRBD1	TRBJ2-1	CASSFGDRGTEQFF	TGTGCCAGCAGCTTCGGGGACAGGGGGACTGAGCAGTTCTTC
TRBV25-1	NA	NA	TRBJ1-2	CASWGGYGYTF	TGTGCCAGCTGGGGGGGGTATGGCTACACCTTC
TRBV2	NA	NA	TRBJ2-1	CASSDPTNNEQFF	TGTGCCAGCAGTGACCCTACGAACAATGAGCAGTTCTTC
TRBV5-1	NA	NA	TRBJ2-1	CASSLSVSGSYNEQFF	TGCGCCAGCAGCTTGTCAGTTAGCGGATCCTACAATGAGCAGTTCTTC
TRBV9	NA	TRBD1	TRBJ2-7	CASSVEGRGLNEQYF	TGTGCCAGCAGCGTAGAGGGCAGGGGGCTCAACGAGCAGTACTTC
TRBV7-2	NA	TRBD2	TRBJ2-2	CASSDILTSGGWTGELFF	TGTGCCAGCAGCGATATCTTGACTAGCGGGGGTTGGACCGGGGAGCTGTTTTTT
TRBV5-4	NA	TRBD2	TRBJ2-5	CASSSDGASGNQETQYF	TGTGCCAGCAGTTCTGATGGGGCTAGCGGGAACCAAGAGACCCAGTACTTC
TRBV18	NA	TRBD2	TRBJ2-1	CASSPGGGDFNNEQFF	TGTGCCAGCTCACCAGGGGGGGGAGATTTCAACAATGAGCAGTTCTTC
TRBV24-1	NA	NA	TRBJ2-7	CRVAHYEQYF	TGTCGAGTAGCCCACTACGAGCAGTACTTC
TRBV19	NA	NA	TRBJ1-5	CASQGSFGNQPQHF	TGTGCCAGTCAGGGTTCCTTTGGGAATCAGCCCCAGCATTTT
TRBV27	NA	TRBD2	TRBJ2-1	CASSSTPHSGMTYNEQFF	TGTGCCAGCAGTTCCACTCCCCATAGCGGGATGACCTACAATGAGCAGTTCTTC
TRBV7-6	NA	TRBD2	TRBJ2-7	CASSPETSADSYEQYF	TGTGCCAGCAGCCCTGAGACTAGCGCTGACTCCTACGAGCAGTACTTC
TRBV5-4	NA	TRBD1	TRBJ1-5	CASSYRRDRGINQPQHF	TGTGCCAGCAGCTACCGCCGGGACAGGGGAATAAATCAGCCCCAGCATTTT